Listed here is a single T cell receptor beta chain. V was shortened by 2 bases and J by 2 bases, with 11 bases between the two germline ends. CDR1 and CDR2 (germline): SEHNR, FQNEAQ (reference sequence). CDR3 length equals 15 residues. The sample originates from a study of yellow fever vaccine responses in identical twins. MiXCR, applied by TCRdb to the RT-PCR reads, yields one record per CDR3 protein. This sample has around 7,700 distinct CDR3 sequences, with around 83% found just once. Specimen: T cells from blood (PBMCs), unsorted or a sorted subset (not recorded which), collected before or after yellow fever vaccination (not recorded which). The chain links TRBV7-9 to TRBJ2-3; D might be TRBD1 (5 bases). This TCR came from a woman between 18 and 29 years old who received the yellow fever vaccine. CDR3 DNA: TGTGCCAGCAGCTTAAAGGGGCCGAACACAGATACGCAGTATTTT. This sequence encodes CASSLKGPNTDTQYF.